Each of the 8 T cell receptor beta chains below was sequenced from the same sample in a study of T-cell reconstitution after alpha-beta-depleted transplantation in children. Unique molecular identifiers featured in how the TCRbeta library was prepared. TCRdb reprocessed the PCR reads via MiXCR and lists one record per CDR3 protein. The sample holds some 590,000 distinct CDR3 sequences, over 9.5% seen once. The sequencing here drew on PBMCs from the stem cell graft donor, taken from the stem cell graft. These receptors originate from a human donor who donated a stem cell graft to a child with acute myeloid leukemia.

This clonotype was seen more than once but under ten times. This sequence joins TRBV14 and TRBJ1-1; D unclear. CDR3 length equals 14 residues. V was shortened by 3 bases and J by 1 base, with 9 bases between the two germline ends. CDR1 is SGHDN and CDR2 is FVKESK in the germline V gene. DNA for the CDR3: TGTGCCAGCAGCCACCTCTCATGGAACACTGAAGCTTTCTTT. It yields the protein CASSHLSWNTEAFF.

Here the CDR3 DNA reads TGTGCCAGCAGCTTCCGACAGGGGAGGAATCAGCCCCAGCATTTT. Translation: CASSFRQGRNQPQHF. The chain uses TRBV5-6 and TRBJ1-5; TRBD1 agrees at 8 bases. With V trimmed by 2 bases and J by 4 bases, 5 bases remained unmatched. This CDR3 is built from 15 residues. CDR1 and CDR2 from the germline V gene are SGHDT and YYEEEE.

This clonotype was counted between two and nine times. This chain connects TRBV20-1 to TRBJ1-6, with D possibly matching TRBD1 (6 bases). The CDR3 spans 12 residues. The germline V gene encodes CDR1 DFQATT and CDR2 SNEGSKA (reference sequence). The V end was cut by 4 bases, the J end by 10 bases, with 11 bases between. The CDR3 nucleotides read TGCAGTGCTAACGACGGGACATCACCCCTCCACTTT. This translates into CSANDGTSPLHF.

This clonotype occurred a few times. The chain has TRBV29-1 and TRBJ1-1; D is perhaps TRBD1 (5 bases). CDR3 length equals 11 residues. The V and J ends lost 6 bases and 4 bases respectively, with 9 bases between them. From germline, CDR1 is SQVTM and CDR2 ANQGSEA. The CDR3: CSVAGTTEAFF. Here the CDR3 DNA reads TGCAGCGTCGCAGGGACCACTGAAGCTTTCTTT.

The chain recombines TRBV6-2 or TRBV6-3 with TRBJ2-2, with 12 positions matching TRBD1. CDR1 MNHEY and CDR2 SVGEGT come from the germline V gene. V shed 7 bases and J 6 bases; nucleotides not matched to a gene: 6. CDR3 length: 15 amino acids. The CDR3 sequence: CASKRWDRGPGELFF. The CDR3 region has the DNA TGTGCCAGCAAGAGATGGGACAGGGGGCCCGGGGAGCTGTTTTTT.

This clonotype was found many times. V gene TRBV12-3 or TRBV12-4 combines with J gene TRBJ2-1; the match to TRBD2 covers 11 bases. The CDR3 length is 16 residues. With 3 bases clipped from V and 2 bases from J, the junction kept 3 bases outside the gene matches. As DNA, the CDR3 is TGTGCCAGCAGTTTTAGCGGGAGGGCCCCCTACAATGAGCAGTTCTTC. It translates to CASSFSGRAPYNEQFF.

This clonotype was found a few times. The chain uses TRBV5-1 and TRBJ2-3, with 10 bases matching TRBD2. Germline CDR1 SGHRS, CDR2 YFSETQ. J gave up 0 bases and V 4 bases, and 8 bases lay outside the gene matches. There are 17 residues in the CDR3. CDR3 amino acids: CASSLDPSGRSTDTQYF. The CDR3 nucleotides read TGCGCCAGCAGCCTTGACCCTAGCGGGAGAAGCACAGATACGCAGTATTTT.

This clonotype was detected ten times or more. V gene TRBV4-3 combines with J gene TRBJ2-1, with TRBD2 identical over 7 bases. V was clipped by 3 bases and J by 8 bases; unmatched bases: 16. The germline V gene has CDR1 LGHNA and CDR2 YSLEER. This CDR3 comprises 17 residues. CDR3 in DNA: TGCGCCAGCAGCCAGTATCGATGGGGGGAGGGCCAAGATGAGCAGTTCTTC. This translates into CASSQYRWGEGQDEQFF.